A single sample is the source of the 22 T cell receptor beta chains below, sequenced in a study of blood T cell repertoires in COVID-19. Generated by immunoSEQ multiplex PCR, the TCRdb table keeps only in-frame clones and is missing some. The sample consists of 250,000 to 350,000 clones, around 84% of them appearing once. Sequenced sample: peripheral blood. All receptors derive from a human donor with COVID-19, enrolled during active disease. The donor label of this sample is uncertain.

The J gene is TRBJ1-5, the V gene TRBV19; D unclear. Trimming removed 6 bases at V and 6 bases at J, with 18 bases between. Germline V gene data show CDR1 as LNHDA and CDR2 as SQIVND (reference sequence). The CDR3 has 15 amino acids. CDR3 nucleotides: TGTGCCAGTAGGATACAGACGGAGGGAGCTCAGCCCCAGCATTTT. It codes for CASRIQTEGAQPQHF.

As for this clone: The germline gene is not matched at one end of the junction; a read error may be the cause. This sequence joins TRBV7-7 and TRBJ2-2; the match to TRBD2 covers 13 bases. CDR1 SSHAT and CDR2 FNYEAQ come from the germline V gene (reference sequence). The CDR3 length is 16 residues. CDR3 bases: TGTGCTAGCAGCCTCGGGACTAGCGGGGCCACCGGGGAGCTGTTTTTT. It translates to CASSLGTSGATGELFF.

This chain uses TRBV12-3 or TRBV12-4 with TRBJ1-4, with 9 bases fitting TRBD1. The CDR3 contains 13 residues. V was pared by 5 bases and J by 10 bases, with 5 bases of the junction left unmatched. CDR3 sequence: CASSERTGVKLFF. DNA of the CDR3: TGTGCCAGCAGTGAACGGACAGGGGTAAAACTGTTTTTT.

V gene TRBV19 combines with J gene TRBJ1-6; TRBD1 aligns across 9 bases. The CDR3 is 15 residues long. Looked up from germline, CDR1 is LNHDA and CDR2 is SQIVND (reference sequence). The J segment lost 7 bases and the V segment lost 6 bases, leaving 7 bases of the junction unmatched. CDR3: CASRQDRGTNSPLHF. The CDR3, as DNA: TGTGCCAGTAGACAGGACAGGGGAACCAATTCACCCCTCCACTTT. The complete variable domain, with remaining parts taken from reference TRBV19 and TRBJ1-6, reads DGGITQSPKYLFRKEGQNVTLSCEQNLNHDAMYWYRQDPGQGLRLIYYSQIVNDFQKGDIAEGYSVSREKKESFPLTVTSAQKNPTAFYLCASRQDRGTNSPLHFGNGTRLTVT.

This chain links TRBV7-9 with TRBJ2-3; 10 bases line up with TRBD2. There are 16 residues in the CDR3. J gave up 5 bases and V 2 bases, and 7 bases lay outside the gene matches. Per germline, CDR1 SEHNR and CDR2 FQNEAQ (reference sequence). CDR3 loop: CASSLSSGRALDTQYF. In DNA form, the CDR3 reads TGTGCCAGCAGCTTAAGCAGCGGGAGGGCCTTAGATACGCAGTATTTT.

The CDR3 bases are TGTGCCAGCAGTTTACTCTTCGGGGGGAGGAACACTGAAGCTTTCTTT. It translates to CASSLLFGGRNTEAFF. The chain links TRBV27 to TRBJ1-1; possible D gene TRBD1, 5 bases. The CDR3 has 16 residues. In germline, CDR1 is MNHEY, CDR2 SMNVEV (reference sequence). V dropped 2 bases and J dropped 1 base, with 14 bases sitting between them.

This chain connects TRBV15 to TRBJ2-7; D remains ambiguous. Germline lookup yields CDR1 LNHNV and CDR2 YYDKDF (reference sequence). V lost 5 bases and J lost 7, with 21 bases in between. The CDR3 covers 15 residues. This CDR3 reads CATSSSDLGNWEQYF. The CDR3 nucleotides are TGTGCCACCAGCTCATCAGACCTAGGCAACTGGGAGCAGTACTTC.

V is TRBV11-2 and J is TRBJ2-7, with a tentative D call TRBD1 (6 bases). Germline V gene sequence: CDR1 SGHAT, CDR2 FQNNGV. The V and J ends lost 7 bases and 1 base respectively, with 14 bases between them. The CDR3 spans 14 residues. The CDR3 coding sequence is TGTGCCAGCACCTGGGGGCAGGCATCCTACGAGCAGTACTTC. It codes for CASTWGQASYEQYF.

This clone occurred a few times. This chain uses TRBV27 with TRBJ2-2, with 13 bases aligning to TRBD2. Germline V gene lookup returns CDR1 MNHEY and CDR2 SMNVEV (reference sequence). Unmatched junction bases numbered 11, after V lost 4 bases and J lost 6 bases. The CDR3 contains 18 residues. CDR3 residues: CASSSPGLAGVHAGELFF. CDR3 DNA sequence: TGTGCCAGCAGTTCACCCGGACTAGCGGGAGTCCATGCCGGGGAGCTGTTTTTT.

The chain uses TRBV10-3 and TRBJ2-2; 7 bases map to TRBD2. With V trimmed by 6 bases and J by 3 bases, 4 bases remained unmatched. The CDR3 is made up of 14 amino acids. Germline loops: CDR1 ENHRY, CDR2 SYGVKD. This CDR3 is CAIRGRGDTGELFF. CDR3 in DNA: TGTGCCATCAGGGGACGGGGGGACACCGGGGAGCTGTTTTTT.

The rearrangement links TRBV9 to TRBJ2-1; 11 bases are a match to TRBD2. Looked up from germline, CDR1 is SGDLS and CDR2 is YYNGEE. V was pared by 0 bases and J by 3 bases, with 2 bases of the junction left unmatched. The CDR3 loop spans 16 amino acids. DNA for the CDR3: TGTGCCAGCAGCGTAGGGGGGACTAGCGGCTACAATGAGCAGTTCTTC. It codes for CASSVGGTSGYNEQFF. Combining the CDR3 with reference TRBV9 and TRBJ2-1 gives the whole variable domain DSGVTQTPKHLITATGQRVTLRCSPRSGDLSVYWYQQSLDQGLQFLIQYYNGEERAKGNILERFSAQQFPDLHSELNLSSLELGDSALYFCASSVGGTSGYNEQFFGPGTRLTVL.

The chain joins TRBV7-6 to TRBJ1-2; no clear D gene. CDR1 and CDR2 (germline): SGHVS, FNYEAQ. The CDR3 is 13 amino acids. V lost 5 bases to trimming and J lost 3 bases, with 10 bases between them. CDR3 sequence: CASSQWFDYGYTF. CDR3 in DNA: TGTGCCAGCAGCCAGTGGTTCGACTATGGCTACACCTTC.

The V call is TRBV7-9, the J call TRBJ2-1, with 10 nucleotides matching TRBD1. The CDR3 has 15 amino acids. Germline V CDR1 and CDR2: SEHNR, FQNEAQ (reference sequence). J gave up 6 bases and V 3 bases, and 5 bases lay outside the gene matches. This CDR3 is CASSFSGTGANEQFF. Here the CDR3 DNA reads TGTGCCAGCAGCTTCTCCGGGACAGGGGCCAATGAGCAGTTCTTC. The full variable domain, with the rest looked up from reference TRBV7-9 and TRBJ2-1, is DTGVSQNPRHKITKRGQNVTFRCDPISEHNRLYWYRQTLGQGPEFLTYFQNEAQLEKSRLLSDRFSAERPKGSFSTLEIQRTEQGDSAMYLCASSFSGTGANEQFFGPGTRLTVL.

This chain connects TRBV7-3 to TRBJ1-1; D perhaps matches TRBD1 (5 bases). CDR1 and CDR2 (germline): SGHTA, FQGTGA. This CDR3 has 14 amino acids. The V gene lost 5 bases and the J gene lost 1 base, with 11 bases spanning the gap. Written as DNA, the CDR3 is TGTGCCAGCAGCCGCGGCAGGGAGAACACTGAAGCTTTCTTT. Amino acids: CASSRGRENTEAFF.

The genes are TRBV19 and TRBJ2-5; 8 positions agree with TRBD2. Germline trimming cut 4 bases from V and 4 bases from J; bases unmatched to any gene: 14. This CDR3 is built from 17 residues. Germline loops: CDR1 LNHDA, CDR2 SQIVND (reference sequence). CDR3 in amino acids: CASSTGRPGLALETQYF. As DNA, the CDR3 is TGTGCCAGTAGTACTGGACGCCCCGGACTAGCTTTAGAGACCCAGTACTTC. Variable domain in full (rest from reference TRBV19 and TRBJ2-5): DGGITQSPKYLFRKEGQNVTLSCEQNLNHDAMYWYRQDPGQGLRLIYYSQIVNDFQKGDIAEGYSVSREKKESFPLTVTSAQKNPTAFYLCASSTGRPGLALETQYFGPGTRLLVL.

This clone turned up a few times. The rearrangement joins TRBV28 to TRBJ2-7; perhaps TRBD1 as D (6 bases). This CDR3 is built from 11 residues. The V gene's germline CDR1 is MDHEN and CDR2 SYDVKM. V was trimmed by 10 bases and J by 4 bases, leaving 11 bases between them. This CDR3 reads CAIQGQYEQYF. In DNA, the CDR3 is TGTGCCATACAGGGCCAGTACGAGCAGTACTTC.

V is TRBV9 and J is TRBJ2-1, with D possibly matching TRBD2 (6 bases). Germline-derived CDR1 and CDR2 are SGDLS and YYNGEE. This CDR3 is 17 amino acids long. V lost 2 bases, J lost 4 bases, and 19 bases lay in between. CDR3 nucleotide sequence: TGTGCCAGCAGCGTGTGGTTTGCGGAGGGAGCTTACAATGAGCAGTTCTTC. Amino acid sequence: CASSVWFAEGAYNEQFF. The full variable domain, its missing parts supplied by reference TRBV9 and TRBJ2-1, is DSGVTQTPKHLITATGQRVTLRCSPRSGDLSVYWYQQSLDQGLQFLIQYYNGEERAKGNILERFSAQQFPDLHSELNLSSLELGDSALYFCASSVWFAEGAYNEQFFGPGTRLTVL.

This chain connects TRBV7-2 to TRBJ2-7, with D maybe TRBD1 (5 bases). The CDR3 is 13 amino acids. Trimming shortened V by 5 bases and J by 0 bases, and 8 bases separated the two germline ends. The germline CDR1 and CDR2 sequences are SGHTA and FQGNSA. CDR3: CASSAGPSYEQYF. The CDR3 nucleotides are TGTGCCAGCAGCGCAGGGCCCTCCTACGAGCAGTACTTC.

The chain links TRBV28 to TRBJ1-6; D is unclear. V was clipped by 1 base and J by 6 bases, with 10 bases between them. The CDR3 totals 15 residues. CDR1 MDHEN and CDR2 SYDVKM come from the germline V gene. In DNA, the CDR3 is TGTGCCAGCAGTTTATCCCTCCTCCTTAATTCACCCCTCCACTTT. Translating gives CASSLSLLLNSPLHF.

The chain carries TRBV5-5 and TRBJ2-2; D is perhaps TRBD1 (5 bases). Trimming pared 1 base from V and 7 bases from J, leaving 11 bases between. The length of the CDR3 is 14 residues. Germline-derived CDR1 and CDR2 are SGHKS and YYEKEE (reference sequence). Here the CDR3 reads CASSLLQGGGELFF. The CDR3 DNA reads as TGTGCCAGCAGCTTGCTTCAGGGCGGCGGGGAGCTGTTTTTT.

The chain joins TRBV11-2 to TRBJ2-7, with D unresolved. Looked up from germline, CDR1 is SGHAT and CDR2 is FQNNGV. The V gene lost 5 bases and the J gene lost 7 bases, with 9 bases spanning the gap. The CDR3 consists of 11 residues. The CDR3 reads CASSVYEEQYF. The CDR3 DNA follows: TGTGCCAGCAGCGTATACGAGGAGCAGTACTTC.

The V and J genes are TRBV6-5 and TRBJ2-7, with a possible D match to TRBD2 (5 bases). V lost 6 bases and J lost 2, with 11 bases in between. This CDR3 region has 13 residues. Germline V lookup: CDR1 MNHEY, CDR2 SVGAGI. CDR3 amino acids: CASREESAYEQYF. The CDR3 DNA is TGTGCCAGCAGGGAGGAGAGTGCCTACGAGCAGTACTTC.